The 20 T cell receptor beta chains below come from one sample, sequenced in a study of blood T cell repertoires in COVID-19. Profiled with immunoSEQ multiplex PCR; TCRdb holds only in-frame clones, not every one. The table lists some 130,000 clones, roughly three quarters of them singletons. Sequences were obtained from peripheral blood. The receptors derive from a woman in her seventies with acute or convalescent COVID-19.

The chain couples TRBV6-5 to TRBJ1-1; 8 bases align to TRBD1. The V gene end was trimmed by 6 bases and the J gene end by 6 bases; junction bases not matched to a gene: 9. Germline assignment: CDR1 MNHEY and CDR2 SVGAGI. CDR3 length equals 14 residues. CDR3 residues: CASSGQGRAPEAFF. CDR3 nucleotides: TGTGCCAGCAGCGGACAGGGACGGGCCCCTGAAGCTTTCTTT.

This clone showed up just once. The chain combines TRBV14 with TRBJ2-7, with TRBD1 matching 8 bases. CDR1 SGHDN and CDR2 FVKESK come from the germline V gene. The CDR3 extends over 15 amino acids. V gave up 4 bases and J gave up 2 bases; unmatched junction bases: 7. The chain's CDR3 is CASSLRTGITYEQYF. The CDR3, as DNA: TGTGCCAGCAGCCTCAGGACAGGGATTACCTACGAGCAGTACTTC.

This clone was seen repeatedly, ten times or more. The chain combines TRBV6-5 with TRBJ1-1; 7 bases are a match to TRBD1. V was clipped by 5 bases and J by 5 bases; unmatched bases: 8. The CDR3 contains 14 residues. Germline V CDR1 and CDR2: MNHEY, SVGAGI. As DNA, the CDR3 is TGTGCCAGCAGTCCCGGGACAGTAAGGACTGAAGCTTTCTTT. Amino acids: CASSPGTVRTEAFF.

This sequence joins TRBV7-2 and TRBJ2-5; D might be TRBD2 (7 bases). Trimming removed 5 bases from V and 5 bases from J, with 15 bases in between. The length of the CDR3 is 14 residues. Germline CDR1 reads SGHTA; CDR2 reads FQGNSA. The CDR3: CASSPWGGGETQYF. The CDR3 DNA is TGTGCCAGCAGCCCCTGGGGGGGCGGGGAGACCCAGTACTTC.

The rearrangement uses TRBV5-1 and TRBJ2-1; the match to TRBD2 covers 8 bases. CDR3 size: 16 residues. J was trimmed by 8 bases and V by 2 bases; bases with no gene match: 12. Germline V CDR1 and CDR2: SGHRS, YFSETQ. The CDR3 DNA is TGCGCCAGCAGCTTCGCAGCGGGAGCTACGAGAGATGAGCAGTTCTTC. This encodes CASSFAAGATRDEQFF. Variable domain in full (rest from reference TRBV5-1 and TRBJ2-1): KAGVTQTPRYLIKTRGQQVTLSCSPISGHRSVSWYQQTPGQGLQFLFEYFSETQRNKGNFPGRFSGRQFSNSRSEMNVSTLELGDSALYLCASSFAAGATRDEQFFGPGTRLTVL.

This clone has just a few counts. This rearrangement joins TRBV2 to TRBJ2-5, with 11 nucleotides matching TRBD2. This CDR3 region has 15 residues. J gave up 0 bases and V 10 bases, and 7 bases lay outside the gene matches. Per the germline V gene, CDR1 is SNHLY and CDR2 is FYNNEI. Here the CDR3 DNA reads TGTGCCACCCCTAGCGGGGGGCCTCACCAAGAGACCCAGTACTTC. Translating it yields CATPSGGPHQETQYF.

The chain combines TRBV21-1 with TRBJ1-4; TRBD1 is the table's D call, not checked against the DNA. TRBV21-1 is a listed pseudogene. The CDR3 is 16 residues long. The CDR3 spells CASSKDPGQGGEKLFF. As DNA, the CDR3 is TGTGCCAGCAGCAAAGACCCCGGACAGGGAGGAGAAAAACTGTTTTTT.

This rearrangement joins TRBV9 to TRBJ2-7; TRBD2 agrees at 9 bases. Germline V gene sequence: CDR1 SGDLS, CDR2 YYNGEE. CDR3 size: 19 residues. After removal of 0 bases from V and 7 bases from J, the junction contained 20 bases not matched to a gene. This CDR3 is CASSVGSGSGGYGTVEQYF. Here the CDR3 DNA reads TGTGCCAGCAGCGTAGGTAGCGGGAGTGGCGGTTACGGAACGGTAGAGCAGTACTTC. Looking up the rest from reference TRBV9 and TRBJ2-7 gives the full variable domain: DSGVTQTPKHLITATGQRVTLRCSPRSGDLSVYWYQQSLDQGLQFLIQYYNGEERAKGNILERFSAQQFPDLHSELNLSSLELGDSALYFCASSVGSGSGGYGTVEQYFGPGTRLTVT.

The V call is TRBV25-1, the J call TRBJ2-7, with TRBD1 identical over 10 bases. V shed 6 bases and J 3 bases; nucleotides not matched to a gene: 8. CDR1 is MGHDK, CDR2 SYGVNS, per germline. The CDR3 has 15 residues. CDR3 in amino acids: CASRPTGTGVYEQYF. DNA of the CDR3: TGTGCCAGCAGGCCCACCGGGACAGGGGTCTACGAGCAGTACTTC.

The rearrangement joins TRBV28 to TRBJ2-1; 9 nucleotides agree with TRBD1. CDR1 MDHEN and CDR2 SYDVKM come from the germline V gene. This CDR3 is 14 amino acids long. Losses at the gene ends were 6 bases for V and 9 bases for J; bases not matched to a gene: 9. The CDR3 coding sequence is TGTGCCAGCAGGGTACCGGGACAGGGAAGTGAGCAGTTCTTC. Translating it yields CASRVPGQGSEQFF.

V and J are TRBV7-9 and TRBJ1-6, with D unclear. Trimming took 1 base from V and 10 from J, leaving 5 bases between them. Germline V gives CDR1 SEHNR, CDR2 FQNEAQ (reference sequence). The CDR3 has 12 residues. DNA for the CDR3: TGTGCCAGCAGCTTAGACGGGTCACCCCTCCACTTT. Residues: CASSLDGSPLHF.

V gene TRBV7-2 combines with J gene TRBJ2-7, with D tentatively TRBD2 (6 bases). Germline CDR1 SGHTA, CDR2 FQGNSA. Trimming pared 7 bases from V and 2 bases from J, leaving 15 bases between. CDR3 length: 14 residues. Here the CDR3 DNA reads TGTGCCAGCATGCCGGGACTTGGGCCCTACGAGCAGTACTTC. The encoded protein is CASMPGLGPYEQYF.

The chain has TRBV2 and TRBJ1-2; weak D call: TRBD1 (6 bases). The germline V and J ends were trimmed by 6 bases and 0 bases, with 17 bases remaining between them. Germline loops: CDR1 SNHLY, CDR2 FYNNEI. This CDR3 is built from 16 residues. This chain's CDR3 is CASSRLGDIANYGYTF. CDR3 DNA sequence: TGTGCCAGCAGCCGCCTGGGGGACATAGCTAACTATGGCTACACCTTC.

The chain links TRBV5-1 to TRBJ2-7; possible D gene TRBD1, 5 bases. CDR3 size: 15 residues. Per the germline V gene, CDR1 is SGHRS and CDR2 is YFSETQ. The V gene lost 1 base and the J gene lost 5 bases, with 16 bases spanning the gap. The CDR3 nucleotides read TGCGCCAGCAGCTTGCGTTCAGGGTCGAGGAACGAGCAGTACTTC. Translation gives CASSLRSGSRNEQYF. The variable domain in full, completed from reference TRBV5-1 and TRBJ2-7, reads KAGVTQTPRYLIKTRGQQVTLSCSPISGHRSVSWYQQTPGQGLQFLFEYFSETQRNKGNFPGRFSGRQFSNSRSEMNVSTLELGDSALYLCASSLRSGSRNEQYFGPGTRLTVT.

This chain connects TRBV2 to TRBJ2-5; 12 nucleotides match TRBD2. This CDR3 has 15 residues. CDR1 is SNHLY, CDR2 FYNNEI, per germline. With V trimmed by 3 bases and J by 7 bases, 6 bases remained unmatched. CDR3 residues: CASSELAGGPGTQYF. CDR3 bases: TGTGCCAGCAGTGAGCTAGCGGGAGGGCCGGGGACCCAGTACTTC.

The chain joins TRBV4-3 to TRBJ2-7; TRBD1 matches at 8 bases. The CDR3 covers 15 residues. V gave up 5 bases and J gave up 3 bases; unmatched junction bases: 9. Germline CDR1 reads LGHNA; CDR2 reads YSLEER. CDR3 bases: TGCGCCAGCAGCGTACAGGGGGGCCCCTTCTACGAGCAGTACTTC. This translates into CASSVQGGPFYEQYF.

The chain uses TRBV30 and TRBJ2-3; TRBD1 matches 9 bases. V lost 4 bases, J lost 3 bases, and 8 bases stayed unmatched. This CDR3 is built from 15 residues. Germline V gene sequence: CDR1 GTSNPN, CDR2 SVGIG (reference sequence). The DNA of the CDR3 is TGTGCCTGGACCGCCGGGACAGGGATTACAGATACGCAGTATTTT. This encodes CAWTAGTGITDTQYF.

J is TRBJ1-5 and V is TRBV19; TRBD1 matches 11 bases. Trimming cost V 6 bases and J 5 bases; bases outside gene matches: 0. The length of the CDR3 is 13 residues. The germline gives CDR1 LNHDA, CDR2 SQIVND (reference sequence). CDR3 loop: CASRGQGDQPQHF. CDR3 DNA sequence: TGTGCCAGTAGGGGACAGGGGGATCAGCCCCAGCATTTT.

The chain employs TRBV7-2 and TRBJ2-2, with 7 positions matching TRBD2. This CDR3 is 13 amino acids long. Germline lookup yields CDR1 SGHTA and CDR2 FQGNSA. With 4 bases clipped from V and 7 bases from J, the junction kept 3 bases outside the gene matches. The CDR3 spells CASSSGGNGELFF. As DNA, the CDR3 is TGTGCCAGCAGCTCCGGGGGGAACGGGGAGCTGTTTTTT.

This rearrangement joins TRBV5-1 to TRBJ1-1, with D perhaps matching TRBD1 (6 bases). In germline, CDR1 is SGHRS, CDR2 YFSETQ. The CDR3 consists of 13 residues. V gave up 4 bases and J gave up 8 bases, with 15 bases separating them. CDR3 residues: CASSPDSFNEAFF. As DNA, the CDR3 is TGCGCCAGCAGCCCGGACAGTTTTAACGAAGCTTTCTTT.